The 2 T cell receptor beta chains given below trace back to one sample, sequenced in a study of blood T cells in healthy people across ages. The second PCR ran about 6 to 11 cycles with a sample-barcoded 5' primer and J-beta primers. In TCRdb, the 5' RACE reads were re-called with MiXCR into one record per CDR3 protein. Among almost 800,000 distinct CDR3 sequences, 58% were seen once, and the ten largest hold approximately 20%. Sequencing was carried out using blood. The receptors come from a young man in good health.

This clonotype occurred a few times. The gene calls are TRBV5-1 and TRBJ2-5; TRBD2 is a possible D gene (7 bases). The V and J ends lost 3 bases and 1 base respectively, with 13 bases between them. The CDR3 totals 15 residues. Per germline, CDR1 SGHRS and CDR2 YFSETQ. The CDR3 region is CASSSGGGSQETQYF. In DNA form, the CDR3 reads TGCGCCAGCAGCTCCGGCGGGGGCAGCCAAGAGACCCAGTACTTC.

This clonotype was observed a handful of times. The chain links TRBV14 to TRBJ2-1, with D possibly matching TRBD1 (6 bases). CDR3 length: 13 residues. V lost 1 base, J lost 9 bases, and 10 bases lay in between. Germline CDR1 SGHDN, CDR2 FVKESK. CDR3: CASSQARDTEQFF. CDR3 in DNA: TGTGCCAGCAGCCAAGCCCGGGACACTGAGCAGTTCTTC. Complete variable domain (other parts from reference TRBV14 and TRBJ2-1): EAGVTQFPSHSVIEKGQTVTLRCDPISGHDNLYWYRRVMGKEIKFLLHFVKESKQDESGMPNNRFLAERTGGTYSTLKVQPAELEDSGVYFCASSQARDTEQFFGPGTRLTVL.